The entry that follows covers one T cell receptor (beta chain) sequence. The data derive from a study of T cell changes during pregnancy in multiple sclerosis. Clones were sequenced by immunoSEQ multiplex PCR, and TCRdb holds only the in-frame ones, with some missing. The sample records 50,000 to 65,000 clones, roughly 90% being singletons. CDR1 and CDR2 (germline): KGHSH, LQKENI. The CDR3 contains 14 residues. The ends lost 2 bases at V and 7 bases at J; junction bases unmatched: 2. The V and J genes are TRBV18 and TRBJ2-1, with 10 bases matching TRBD1. The sequence derives from a female donor with multiple sclerosis, enrolled in a pregnancy study. The sample was peripheral blood, taken after pregnancy. Here the CDR3 reads CASSPGQGGNEQFF. For the CDR3, the DNA is TGTGCCAGCTCACCAGGACAGGGGGGGAATGAGCAGTTCTTC.